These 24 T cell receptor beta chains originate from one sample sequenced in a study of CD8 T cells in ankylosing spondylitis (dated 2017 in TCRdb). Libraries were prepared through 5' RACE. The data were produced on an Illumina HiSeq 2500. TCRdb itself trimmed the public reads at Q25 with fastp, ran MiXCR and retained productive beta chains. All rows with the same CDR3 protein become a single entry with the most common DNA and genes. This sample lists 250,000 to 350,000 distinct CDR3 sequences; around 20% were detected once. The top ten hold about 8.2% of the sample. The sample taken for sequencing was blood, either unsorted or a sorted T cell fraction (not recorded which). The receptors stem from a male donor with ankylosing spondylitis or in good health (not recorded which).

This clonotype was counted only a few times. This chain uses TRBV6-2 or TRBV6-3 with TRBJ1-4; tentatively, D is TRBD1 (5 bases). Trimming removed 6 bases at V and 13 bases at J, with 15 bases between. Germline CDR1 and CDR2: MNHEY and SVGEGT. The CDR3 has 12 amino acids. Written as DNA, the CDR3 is TGTGCCAGCAGACCCCCGACAGCTTCACTGTTTTTT. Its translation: CASRPPTASLFF.

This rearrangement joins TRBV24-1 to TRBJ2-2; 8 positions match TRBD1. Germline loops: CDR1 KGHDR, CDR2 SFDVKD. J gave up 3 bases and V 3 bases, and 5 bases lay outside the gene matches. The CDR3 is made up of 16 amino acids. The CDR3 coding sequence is TGTGCCACCAGTGATACAGGGGGTTATGACACCGGGGAGCTGTTTTTT. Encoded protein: CATSDTGGYDTGELFF.

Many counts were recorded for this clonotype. The CDR3 DNA reads TGCGCCAGTTCCGGGGGACAGCCTAATGAAAAACTGTTTTTT. Residues: CASSGGQPNEKLFF. This chain connects TRBV5-1 to TRBJ1-4; TRBD1 matches at 7 bases. The CDR3 has 14 amino acids. Germline V gene sequence: CDR1 SGHRS, CDR2 YFSETQ. The trim removed 8 bases at V and 3 bases at J, leaving 7 bases unmatched.

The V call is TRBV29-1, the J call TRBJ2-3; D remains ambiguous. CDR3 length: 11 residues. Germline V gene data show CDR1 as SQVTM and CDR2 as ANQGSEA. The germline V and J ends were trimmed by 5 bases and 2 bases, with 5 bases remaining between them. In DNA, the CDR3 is TGCAGCGTTTTGCTCACAGATACGCAGTATTTT. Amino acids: CSVLLTDTQYF.

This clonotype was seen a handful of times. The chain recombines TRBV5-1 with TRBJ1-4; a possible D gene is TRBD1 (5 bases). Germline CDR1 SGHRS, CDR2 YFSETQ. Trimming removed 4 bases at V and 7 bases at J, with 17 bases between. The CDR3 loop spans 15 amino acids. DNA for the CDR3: TGCGCCAGCAGCCCCCGGGGGAATAAGGCTGAAAAACTGTTTTTT. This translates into CASSPRGNKAEKLFF.

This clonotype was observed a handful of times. CDR3 nucleotides: TGTGCCAGCAGACGACAGTGGGGGAGTGAGCCCCAGCATTTT. This gives the protein CASRRQWGSEPQHF. This chain uses TRBV6-2 or TRBV6-3 with TRBJ1-5, with D perhaps matching TRBD1 (5 bases). V lost 6 bases and J lost 8, with 17 bases in between. CDR1 and CDR2 from the germline V gene are MNHEY and SVGEGT. The CDR3 extends over 14 amino acids.

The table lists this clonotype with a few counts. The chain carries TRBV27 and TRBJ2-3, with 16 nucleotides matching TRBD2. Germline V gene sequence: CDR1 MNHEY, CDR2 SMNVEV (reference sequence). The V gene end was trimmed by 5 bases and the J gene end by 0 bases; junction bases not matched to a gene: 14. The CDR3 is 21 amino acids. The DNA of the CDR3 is TGTGCCAGCAGTGGGAGTCCGGGACTAGCGGGAGGGAGGATAAGCACAGATACGCAGTATTTT. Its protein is CASSGSPGLAGGRISTDTQYF.

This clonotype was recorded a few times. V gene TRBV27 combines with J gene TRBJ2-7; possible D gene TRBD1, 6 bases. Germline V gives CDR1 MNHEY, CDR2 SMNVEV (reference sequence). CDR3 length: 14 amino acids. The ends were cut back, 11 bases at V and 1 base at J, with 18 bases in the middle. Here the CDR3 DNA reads TGTGCCCCCAGGGGCCGGGACACTTCCTACGAGCAGTACGTC. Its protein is CAPRGRDTSYEQYV.

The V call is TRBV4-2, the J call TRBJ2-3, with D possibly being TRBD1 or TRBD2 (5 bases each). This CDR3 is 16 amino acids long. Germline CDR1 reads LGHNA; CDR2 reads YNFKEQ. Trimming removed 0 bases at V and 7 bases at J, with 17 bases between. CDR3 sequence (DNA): TGTGCCAGCAGCCAAGAAAAAGACTACGGGACCCATACGCAGTATTTT. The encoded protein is CASSQEKDYGTHTQYF.

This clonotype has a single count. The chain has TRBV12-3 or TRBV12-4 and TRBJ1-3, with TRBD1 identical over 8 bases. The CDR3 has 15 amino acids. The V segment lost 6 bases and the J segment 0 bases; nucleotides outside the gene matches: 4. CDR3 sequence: CASSGQGLSGNTIYF. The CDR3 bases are TGTGCCAGCAGCGGACAGGGCCTCTCTGGAAACACCATATATTTT.

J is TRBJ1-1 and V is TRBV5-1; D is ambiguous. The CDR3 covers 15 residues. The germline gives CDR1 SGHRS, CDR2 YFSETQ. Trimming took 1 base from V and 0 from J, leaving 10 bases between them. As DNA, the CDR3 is TGCGCCAGCAGCTTGAAATCGACGGTGAACACTGAAGCTTTCTTT. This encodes CASSLKSTVNTEAFF.

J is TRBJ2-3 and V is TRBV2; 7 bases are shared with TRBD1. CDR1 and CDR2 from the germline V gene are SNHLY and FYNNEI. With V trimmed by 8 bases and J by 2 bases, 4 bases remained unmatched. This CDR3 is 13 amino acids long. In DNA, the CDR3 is TGTGCCAGCGGCGACAGGGTCACAGATACGCAGTATTTT. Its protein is CASGDRVTDTQYF.

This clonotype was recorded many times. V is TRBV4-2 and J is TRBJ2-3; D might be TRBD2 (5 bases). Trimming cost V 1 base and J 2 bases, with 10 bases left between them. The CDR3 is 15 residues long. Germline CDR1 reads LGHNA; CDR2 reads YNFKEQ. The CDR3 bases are TGTGCCAGCAGCCAAGTTGATAGCGACACAGATACGCAGTATTTT. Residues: CASSQVDSDTDTQYF.

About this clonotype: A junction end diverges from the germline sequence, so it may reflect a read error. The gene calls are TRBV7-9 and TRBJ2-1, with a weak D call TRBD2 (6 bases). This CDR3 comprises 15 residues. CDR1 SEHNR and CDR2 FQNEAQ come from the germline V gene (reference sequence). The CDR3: CASTGGLLGHNEQSF. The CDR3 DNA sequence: TGTGCCAGCACCGGGGGACTCCTGGGGCACAATGAGCAGTCCTTC.

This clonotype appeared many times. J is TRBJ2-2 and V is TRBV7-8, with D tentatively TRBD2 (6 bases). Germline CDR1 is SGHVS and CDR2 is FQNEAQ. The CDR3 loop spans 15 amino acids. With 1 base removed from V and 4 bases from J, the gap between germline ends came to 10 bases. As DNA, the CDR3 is TGTGCCAGCAGCTTAGGATTGGGGGGCACCGGGGAGCTGTTTTTT. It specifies CASSLGLGGTGELFF.

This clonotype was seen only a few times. The chain's CDR3 is CASSLAGRAGPQHF. The CDR3 nucleotides are TGTGCCAGCAGTTTGGCAGGCAGGGCGGGGCCCCAGCATTTT. The genes are TRBV12-3 or TRBV12-4 and TRBJ1-5, with a tentative D call TRBD1 (5 bases). The CDR3 loop spans 14 amino acids. V dropped 3 bases and J dropped 9 bases, with 15 bases sitting between them.

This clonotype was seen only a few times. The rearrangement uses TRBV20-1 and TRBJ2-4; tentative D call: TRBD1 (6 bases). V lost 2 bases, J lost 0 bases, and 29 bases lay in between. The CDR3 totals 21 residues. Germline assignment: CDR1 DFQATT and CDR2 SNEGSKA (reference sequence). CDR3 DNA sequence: TGCAGTGCTAGACGTTCCATGGCACAGGGCCAACGCCAAATAGCCAAAAACATTCAGTACTTC. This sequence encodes CSARRSMAQGQRQIAKNIQYF.

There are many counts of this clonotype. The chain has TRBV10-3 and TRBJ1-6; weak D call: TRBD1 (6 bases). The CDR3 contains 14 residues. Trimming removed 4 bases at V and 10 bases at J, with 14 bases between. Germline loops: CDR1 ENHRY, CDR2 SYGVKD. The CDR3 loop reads CAISARGIESPLHF. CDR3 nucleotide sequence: TGTGCCATCAGTGCGAGGGGGATCGAGTCACCCCTCCACTTT.

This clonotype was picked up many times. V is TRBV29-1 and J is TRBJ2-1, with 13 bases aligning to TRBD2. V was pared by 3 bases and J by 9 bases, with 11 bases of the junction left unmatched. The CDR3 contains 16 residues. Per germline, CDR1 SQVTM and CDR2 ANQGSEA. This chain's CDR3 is CSVEENGLAGAAEQFF. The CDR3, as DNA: TGCAGCGTTGAGGAGAACGGACTAGCGGGAGCGGCTGAGCAGTTCTTC.

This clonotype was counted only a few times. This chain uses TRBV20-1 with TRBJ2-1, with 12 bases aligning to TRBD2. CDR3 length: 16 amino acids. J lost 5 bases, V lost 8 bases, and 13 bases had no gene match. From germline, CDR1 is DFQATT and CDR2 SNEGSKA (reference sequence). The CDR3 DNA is TGCAGTTCCCCAAAGGCTAGCGGGAGGGGCGACAATGAGCAGTTCTTC. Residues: CSSPKASGRGDNEQFF.

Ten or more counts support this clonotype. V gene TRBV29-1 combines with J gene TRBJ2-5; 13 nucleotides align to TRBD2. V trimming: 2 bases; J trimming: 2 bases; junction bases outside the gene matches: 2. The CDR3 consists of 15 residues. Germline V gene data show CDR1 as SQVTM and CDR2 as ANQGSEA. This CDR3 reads CSVEWTSGRQETQYF. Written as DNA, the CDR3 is TGCAGCGTTGAATGGACTAGCGGGAGACAAGAGACCCAGTACTTC. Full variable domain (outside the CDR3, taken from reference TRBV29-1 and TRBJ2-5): SAVISQKPSRDICQRGTSLTIQCQVDSQVTMMFWYRQQPGQSLTLIATANQGSEATYESGFVIDKFPISRPNLTFSTLTVSNMSPEDSSIYLCSVEWTSGRQETQYFGPGTRLLVL.

The CDR3 is CASSFGGRSTDTQYF. The CDR3 DNA is TGTGCCAGCAGTTTCGGGGGCAGATCCACAGATACGCAGTATTTT. The chain is built from TRBV12-3 or TRBV12-4 and TRBJ2-3; D possibly uses TRBD1 or TRBD2 (6 bases each). CDR3 length equals 15 residues. The V end lost 3 bases, the J end lost 2 bases, and 12 bases lay between the germline ends.

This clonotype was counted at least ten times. The CDR3 sequence: CASSLTRQGAGQPQHF. The CDR3 coding sequence is TGCGCCAGCAGCTTAACCCGACAGGGGGCGGGTCAGCCCCAGCATTTT. The chain carries TRBV5-1 and TRBJ1-5; TRBD1 matches at 10 bases. Germline CDR1 and CDR2: SGHRS and YFSETQ. The CDR3 is made up of 16 amino acids. With V trimmed by 2 bases and J by 6 bases, 8 bases remained unmatched. Full variable domain (missing parts from reference TRBV5-1 and TRBJ1-5): KAGVTQTPRYLIKTRGQQVTLSCSPISGHRSVSWYQQTPGQGLQFLFEYFSETQRNKGNFPGRFSGRQFSNSRSEMNVSTLELGDSALYLCASSLTRQGAGQPQHFGDGTRLSIL.

For the CDR3, the DNA is TGTGCCAGCAGTGAAGTCGACTCCACAGATACGCAGTATTTT. Protein product: CASSEVDSTDTQYF. The V gene is TRBV6-1, the J gene TRBJ2-3; no clear D. Germline V gene sequence: CDR1 MNHNS, CDR2 SASEGT. CDR3 length: 14 amino acids. With 1 base removed from V and 2 bases from J, the gap between germline ends came to 7 bases.